What follows describes a single T cell receptor (beta chain). What it recognizes is unknown. This entry belongs to a study of T cell responses to AZD1222 COVID-19 vaccine. Study information: Timing groups of about 4 and about 12 weeks for second doses were pooled. Overall study results and limits: Reports indicate that nearly half of spike-specific TCRs are directed at unmutated variant regions.

The CDR3 contains 15 residues. Germline V gives CDR1 MNHEY, CDR2 SMNVEV (reference sequence). With 4 bases clipped from V and 5 bases from J, the junction kept 4 bases outside the gene matches. Using immunoSEQ multiplex PCR, the repertoire was profiled, and TCRdb retains in-frame clones only, with some absent. The sample lists some 180,000 clones; almost 95% were seen once. Material: peripheral blood, obtained on day 0 of AZD1222 vaccination. The chain combines TRBV27 with TRBJ2-5, with 13 bases matching TRBD2. The sequence derives from an adult in good health. The CDR3 region is CASSSMTSGGETQYF. In nucleotides, the CDR3 is TGTGCCAGCAGTTCAATGACTAGCGGGGGGGAGACCCAGTACTTC.